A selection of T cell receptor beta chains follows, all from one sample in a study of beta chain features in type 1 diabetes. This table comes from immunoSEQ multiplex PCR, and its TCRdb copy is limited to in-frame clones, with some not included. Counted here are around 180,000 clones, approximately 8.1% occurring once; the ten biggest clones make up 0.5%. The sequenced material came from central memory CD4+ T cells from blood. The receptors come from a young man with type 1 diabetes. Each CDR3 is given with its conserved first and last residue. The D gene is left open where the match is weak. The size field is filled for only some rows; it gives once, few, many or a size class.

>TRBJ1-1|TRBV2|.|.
TGTGCCAGCAAAGCATACCGCCTCCTGAACACTGAAGCTTTCTTT
CASKAYRLLNTEAFF
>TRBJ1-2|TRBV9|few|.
TGTGCCAGCAGCGTAGACTTAGAATACGGCTACACCTTC
CASSVDLEYGYTF
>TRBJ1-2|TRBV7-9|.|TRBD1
TGTGCCAGCAGCTTCGGACAGGGTCCGACCTTC
CASSFGQGPTF
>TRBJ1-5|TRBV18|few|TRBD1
TGTGCCAGCTCACTAGGACAGGGGCAGCCCCAGCATTTT
CASSLGQGQPQHF
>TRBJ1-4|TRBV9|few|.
TGTGCCAGCAGCGTAGGGGCAGGGTCGGAACTGTTTTTT
CASSVGAGSELFF
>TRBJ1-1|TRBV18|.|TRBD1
TGTGCCAGCTCCTCGGACAGGATGGACACTGAAGCTTTCTTT
CASSSDRMDTEAFF
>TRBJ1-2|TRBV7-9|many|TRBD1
TGTGCCAGCAGCCTAGACAGGGTTGGCTACACCTTC
CASSLDRVGYTF
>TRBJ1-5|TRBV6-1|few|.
TGTGCCAGCAGTGAAGGACAGCTCAATCAGCCCCAGCATTTT
CASSEGQLNQPQHF
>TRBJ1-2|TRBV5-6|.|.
TGTGCCAGCAGCTTGGACAGACCCTATGGAGGGGAAGGCTACACCTTC
CASSLDRPYGGEGYTF
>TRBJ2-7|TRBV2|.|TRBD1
TGTGCCAGCAGTGACGACAGGGGCAGCGTGTACGAGCAGTACTTC
CASSDDRGSVYEQYF
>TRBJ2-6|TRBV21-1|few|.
TGTGCCAGCAGCGCGGGACAGGGATCTGGGGCCAACGTCCTGACTTTC
CASSAGQGSGANVLTF
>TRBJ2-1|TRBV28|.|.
TGTGCCAGCAGTTTAAACGTACCAGCCCTAGACAGTAAGCAGTTCTTC
CASSLNVPALDSKQFF
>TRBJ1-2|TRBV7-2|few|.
TGTGCCAGCAGTCGTGATAGGGGCAGGGACTATGGCTACACCTTC
CASSRDRGRDYGYTF
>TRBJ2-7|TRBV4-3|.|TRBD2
TGCGCCAGCAGCCTCGGAGTGGCGGGGGGTCTCTCCTACGAGCAGTACTTC
CASSLGVAGGLSYEQYF
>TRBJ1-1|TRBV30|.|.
TGTGCCTGGCAATGGGCCACTGAAGCTTTCTTT
CAWQWATEAFF
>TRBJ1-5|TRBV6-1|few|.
TGTGCCAGCAGTGAAGCAGACAGGCCTTATCAGCCCCAGCATTTT
CASSEADRPYQPQHF
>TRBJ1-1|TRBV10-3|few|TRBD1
TGTGCCATCAGTGGACAGGGGGCGGTCACTGAAGCTTTCTTT
CAISGQGAVTEAFF
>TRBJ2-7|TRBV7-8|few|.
TGTGCCAGCAGCAGTAGTCCTCGCGGGGCCAGAGGTAGTCACGAGCAGTACTTC
CASSSSPRGARGSHEQYF
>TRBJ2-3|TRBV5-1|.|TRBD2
TGCGCCAGCAGCTTGGATGCGGGAGGGTTAGATACGCAGTATTTT
CASSLDAGGLDTQYF
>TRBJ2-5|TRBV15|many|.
TGTGCCACCAGCAGAGATCAGGGGTTAGAGACCCAGTACTTC
CATSRDQGLETQYF
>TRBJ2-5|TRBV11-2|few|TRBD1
TGTGCCAGCAGCTTAGGCCCGACAGGGCAAGAGACCCAGTACTTC
CASSLGPTGQETQYF
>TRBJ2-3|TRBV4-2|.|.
TGTGCCAGCAGCCAGTCGGCGGTGGCTCGTACGCAGTATTTT
CASSQSAVARTQYF
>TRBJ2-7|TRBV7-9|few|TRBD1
TGTGCCAGCAGCTCCTGGGACAGGGTCCGTGATACGCAGTACTTC
CASSSWDRVRDTQYF
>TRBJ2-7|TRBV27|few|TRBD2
TGTGCCAGCAGTGACCCGGGACTAGCAAAAGAGCAGTACTTC
CASSDPGLAKEQYF
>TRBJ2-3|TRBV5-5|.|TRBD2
TGTGCCAGCAGCTTGGACCTTAGCGGGGGGTCGTATACGCAGTATTTT
CASSLDLSGGSYTQYF
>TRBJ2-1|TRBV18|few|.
TGTGCCAGCTCACGGTACGGAGTCGGGAATGAGCAGTTCTTC
CASSRYGVGNEQFF
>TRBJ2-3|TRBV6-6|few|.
TGTGCCAGCAGTTCGGACTGGAGCCGGACGTATTTT
CASSSDWSRTYF
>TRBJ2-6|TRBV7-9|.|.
TGTGCCAGCAGCCCCGCCTCAGGGGGGCCTGGGGCCAACGTCCTGACTTTC
CASSPASGGPGANVLTF
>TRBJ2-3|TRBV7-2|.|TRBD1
TGTGCCAGCAGCTCGGTGGGACAGGGTTTCGATACGCAGTATTTT
CASSSVGQGFDTQYF
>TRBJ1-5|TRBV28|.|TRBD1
TGTGCCAGCAGTACAGCAATCATGACAGGGGATAATCAGCCCCAGCATTTT
CASSTAIMTGDNQPQHF
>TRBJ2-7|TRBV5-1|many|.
TGCGCCAGCAGCCTGCGCACCGGGACTGACGAGCAGTACTTC
CASSLRTGTDEQYF
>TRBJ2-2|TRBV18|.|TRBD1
TGTGCCAGCCAGTGGACAGGAGCTAACACCGGGGAGCTGTTTTTT
CASQWTGANTGELFF
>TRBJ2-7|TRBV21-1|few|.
TGTGCCAGCAGCAACCGACAGGGGTACGAGCAGTACTTC
CASSNRQGYEQYF
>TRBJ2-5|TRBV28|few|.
TGTGCCAGCCGCCAAGAGACCCAGTACTTC
CASRQETQYF
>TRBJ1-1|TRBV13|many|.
TGTGCCAGCAGCTTAGGGTATTTCACTGAAGCTTTCTTT
CASSLGYFTEAFF
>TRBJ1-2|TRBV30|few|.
TGTGCCTGGAGTGCTCTCAGGCACTATGGCTACACCTTC
CAWSALRHYGYTF
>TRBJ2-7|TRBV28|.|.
TGTGCCAGCAACGGGGGTGGCCACGAGCAGTACTTC
CASNGGGHEQYF
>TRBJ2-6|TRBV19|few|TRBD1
TGTGCCAGTACCCCGGACAGGGGCCGCTCTGGGGCCAACGTCCTGACTTTC
CASTPDRGRSGANVLTF
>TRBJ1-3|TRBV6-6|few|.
TGTGCCAGCAGTTACGGGCAGGGATCGTTTGGAAACACCATATATTTT
CASSYGQGSFGNTIYF
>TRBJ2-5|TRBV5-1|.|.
TGCGCCAGCAGTGTCGAAGAGACCCAGTACTTC
CASSVEETQYF
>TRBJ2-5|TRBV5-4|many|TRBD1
TGTGCCAGCAGCCGTAGAGAGGGGGCCCAAGAGACCCAGTACTTC
CASSRREGAQETQYF
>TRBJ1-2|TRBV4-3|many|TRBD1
TGCGCCAGCAGCCCCGATCGGGACAGGCTACTCTATGGCTACACCTTC
CASSPDRDRLLYGYTF
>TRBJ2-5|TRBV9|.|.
TGTGCCAGCAGCTTAGAATGGGCCCAAGAGACCCAGTACTTC
CASSLEWAQETQYF
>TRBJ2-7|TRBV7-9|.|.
TGTGCCAGCAGCCCACGCCGGGGGACCCTAGTAAGCGAGCAGTACTTC
CASSPRRGTLVSEQYF
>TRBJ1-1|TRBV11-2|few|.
TGTGCCAGCAGCTCAGGGAGGGTAACTGAAGCTTTCTTT
CASSSGRVTEAFF
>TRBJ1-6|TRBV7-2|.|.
TGTGCCAGCACCCTTCTTAATTCACCCCTCCACTTT
CASTLLNSPLHF
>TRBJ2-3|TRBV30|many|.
TGTGCCTGGAGTCTAAACACAGATACGCAGTATTTT
CAWSLNTDTQYF
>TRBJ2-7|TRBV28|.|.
TGTGCCAGCAGTTCGGCAGGAACAATCTCCTACGAGCAGTACTTC
CASSSAGTISYEQYF
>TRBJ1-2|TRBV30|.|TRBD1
TGTGCCTGGAGTGTAAAGGGACAGAATTATAAGGGCTACACCTTC
CAWSVKGQNYKGYTF
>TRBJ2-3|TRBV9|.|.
TGTGCCAGCAGCGTAAGCCCAGATACGCAGTATTTT
CASSVSPDTQYF
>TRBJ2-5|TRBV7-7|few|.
TGTGCCAGCAGCTTAGACTGGAGCCGAGAGACCCAGTACTTC
CASSLDWSRETQYF
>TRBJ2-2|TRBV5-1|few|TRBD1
TGCGCCAGCCAAAGGACAGGGGGCACCGGGGAGCTGTTTTTT
CASQRTGGTGELFF